A selection of T cell receptor beta chains follows, all from one sample in a study of CD8 T cells in ankylosing spondylitis. A single record per CDR3 protein comes from TCRdb applying MiXCR to the 5' RACE reads. The repertoire holds under 300,000 distinct CDR3 sequences, with around a tenth as singletons. The sample taken for sequencing was blood, either unsorted or a sorted T cell fraction (not recorded which). Receptors originate from a male donor with ankylosing spondylitis or in good health (not recorded which). Both conserved end residues are part of each CDR3. Fields, in order: D gene, clone size, V gene, J gene, CDR3 protein, CDR3 DNA. A D gene is named only where the DNA matches it firmly. For some rows the clone size is stated as once, few or many, or as a class when expanded; others skip it.

NA	few	TRBV12-3/TRBV12-4	TRBJ1-5	CASSLRAVGQPQHF	TGTGCCAGCAGTTTAAGGGCCGTGGGTCAGCCCCAGCATTTT
NA	few	TRBV20-1	TRBJ2-2	CGTAGQSNTGELFF	TGCGGAACAGCGGGACAGAGCAACACCGGGGAGCTGTTTTTT
TRBD2	many	TRBV27	TRBJ2-7	CASAGTSGRIYEQYF	TGTGCCAGCGCCGGGACTAGCGGGAGAATATACGAGCAGTACTTC
NA	many	TRBV25-1	TRBJ1-1	CASSEPGAGAEAFF	TGTGCCAGCAGTGAACCGGGGGCTGGGGCTGAAGCTTTCTTT
TRBD1	NA	TRBV18	TRBJ1-2	CASSPQGERGYTF	TGTGCCAGCTCACCGCAGGGGGAGAGGGGCTACACCTTC
NA	few	TRBV5-1	TRBJ2-5	CASSLEAIQGTQYF	TGCGCCAGCAGCTTGGAGGCCATACAAGGGACCCAGTACTTC
NA	many	TRBV20-1	TRBJ2-5	CSASPAWVQETQYF	TGCAGTGCTAGCCCGGCGTGGGTTCAAGAGACCCAGTACTTC
NA	NA	TRBV4-1	TRBJ1-2	CASSQEDVWTGGYTF	TGCGCCAGCAGCCAAGAGGATGTGTGGACGGGGGGCTACACCTTC
NA	many	TRBV5-1	TRBJ1-1	CASSLGAGLNTEAFF	TGCGCCAGCAGCTTGGGGGCTGGGTTGAACACTGAAGCTTTCTTT
NA	NA	TRBV12-3/TRBV12-4	TRBJ2-7	CASSPVKHSYEQYF	TGTGCCAGCAGCCCAGTTAAGCACTCCTACGAGCAGTACTTC
NA	many	TRBV4-1	TRBJ2-7	CASSQGQGSYEQYF	TGCGCCAGCAGCCAAGGTCAGGGCTCCTACGAGCAGTACTTC
NA	few	TRBV6-6	TRBJ1-1	CASTLPQGNTEAFF	TGTGCCAGCACCCTTCCACAGGGGAACACTGAAGCTTTCTTT
TRBD1	many	TRBV5-1	TRBJ2-2	CASSPRQGASELFF	TGCGCCAGCAGCCCACGACAGGGCGCCTCTGAGCTGTTTTTT
TRBD1	many	TRBV28	TRBJ2-7	CASSIPGQGNVQYF	TGTGCCAGCAGTATACCGGGACAGGGTAACGTGCAGTACTTC
TRBD2	NA	TRBV25-1	TRBJ2-5	CASSSPGLAGGQETQYF	TGTGCCAGCAGTTCCCCGGGACTAGCGGGGGGCCAAGAGACCCAGTACTTC
NA	few	TRBV5-1	TRBJ2-1	CASSLVSDEQFF	TGCGCCAGCAGCTTGGTAAGTGATGAGCAGTTCTTC
NA	few	TRBV28	TRBJ2-5	CASSFPGVETQYF	TGTGCCAGCAGTTTCCCAGGGGTTGAGACCCAGTACTTC
TRBD2	many	TRBV5-1	TRBJ2-1	CASSFGPTGRGTSGSNVPFF	TGCGCCAGCAGCTTTGGTCCGACAGGGAGAGGGACTAGCGGGAGTAATGTTCCGTTCTTC
NA	many	TRBV5-1	TRBJ2-3	CASSLAGPLYTDTQYF	TGCGCCAGCAGCTTGGCGGGACCTCTATACACAGATACGCAGTATTTT
NA	many	TRBV19	TRBJ1-5	CASTLSGGGSNQPQHF	TGTGCCAGTACCCTCTCTGGGGGCGGAAGCAATCAGCCCCAGCATTTT
NA	many	TRBV7-6	TRBJ1-2	CASGGELGYGYTF	TGTGCCAGCGGGGGGGAGCTTGGCTATGGCTACACCTTC
TRBD2	many	TRBV5-1	TRBJ2-5	CASKASGGQETQYF	TGCGCCAGCAAGGCTAGCGGGGGCCAAGAGACCCAGTACTTC
NA	many	TRBV5-5	TRBJ1-6	CASSLVGRALNSPLHF	TGTGCCAGCAGCTTGGTGGGTAGGGCGCTGAATTCACCCCTCCACTTT
TRBD2	NA	TRBV5-1	TRBJ2-7	CASSSVGRAYEQYF	TGCGCCAGCAGCAGCGTAGGGAGGGCCTACGAGCAGTACTTC
NA	many	TRBV20-1	TRBJ2-7	CSAKRQHHSSYEQYF	TGCAGTGCTAAGAGACAGCATCATAGCTCCTACGAGCAGTACTTC
NA	many	TRBV28	TRBJ2-7	CASMAPQQPPFF	TGTGCCAGCATGGCCCCCCAGCAACCCCCCTTTTTC
TRBD1	many	TRBV4-1	TRBJ2-2	CASSQVPGTGRTGELFF	TGCGCCAGCAGCCAAGTCCCGGGGACAGGGAGAACCGGGGAGCTGTTTTTT
NA	many	TRBV29-1	TRBJ1-1	CSVAKGGLNTEAFF	TGCAGCGTGGCAAAAGGGGGGCTGAACACTGAAGCTTTCTTT
NA	NA	TRBV5-4	TRBJ2-1	CARSPRDIYNEQFF	TGTGCCAGGAGCCCCCGGGACATCTACAATGAGCAGTTCTTC
NA	few	TRBV6-5	TRBJ2-1	CASSYGVSYNEQFF	TGTGCCAGCAGTTACGGGGTCTCCTACAATGAGCAGTTCTTC
NA	many	TRBV29-1	TRBJ2-2	CSGSTHTGELFF	TGCAGCGGTTCTACGCACACCGGGGAGCTGTTTTTT
NA	many	TRBV15	TRBJ1-3	CATSRSGGDGNTIYF	TGTGCCACCAGCAGAAGCGGGGGTGATGGAAACACCATATATTTT
NA	many	TRBV10-3	TRBJ2-1	CAISARQDNEQFF	TGTGCCATCAGTGCGCGACAGGACAATGAGCAGTTCTTC
NA	many	TRBV20-1	TRBJ2-2	CSARDPNPSNTGELFF	TGCAGTGCTAGAGACCCAAACCCCAGTAACACCGGGGAGCTGTTTTTT
TRBD2	few	TRBV19	TRBJ2-3	CASSMRTSGTDTQYF	TGTGCCAGTAGTATGAGGACTAGCGGCACAGATACGCAGTATTTT
NA	few	TRBV7-2	TRBJ2-2	CASSPIPGELFF	TGTGCCAGCAGCCCCATCCCCGGGGAGCTGTTTTTT
NA	many	TRBV15	TRBJ1-2	CATSRDRVYGYTF	TGTGCCACCAGCAGAGACAGGGTCTATGGCTACACCTTC
NA	many	TRBV15	TRBJ2-2	CATKDRMNTGELFF	TGTGCCACGAAGGACAGAATGAACACCGGGGAGCTGTTTTTT
TRBD1	many	TRBV4-2	TRBJ1-1	CASSQETGGAYTEAFF	TGTGCCAGCAGCCAAGAAACAGGGGGCGCTTACACTGAAGCTTTCTTT
TRBD2	many	TRBV12-3/TRBV12-4	TRBJ2-1	CASSWRELNEQFF	TGTGCCAGCAGTTGGCGGGAGCTCAATGAGCAGTTCTTC
TRBD1	NA	TRBV6-1	TRBJ2-1	CASSSGALGQVYNEQFF	TGTGCCAGCAGCTCTGGGGCTTTGGGACAGGTCTACAATGAGCAGTTCTTC
TRBD2	many	TRBV29-1	TRBJ2-2	CSATSGLTGELFF	TGCAGCGCAACTAGCGGGCTCACCGGGGAGCTGTTTTTT
NA	many	TRBV12-3/TRBV12-4	TRBJ1-1	CASSLVNNPNTEAFF	TGTGCCAGCAGTCTAGTCAACAACCCAAACACTGAAGCTTTCTTT
TRBD1	many	TRBV20-1	TRBJ2-1	CSAYTPGQGFGEQFF	TGCAGTGCTTATACCCCGGGACAGGGGTTCGGTGAGCAGTTCTTC
NA	few	TRBV7-2	TRBJ2-1	CASSLAGAWANEQFF	TGTGCCAGCAGCTTAGCGGGGGCATGGGCCAATGAGCAGTTCTTC
TRBD1	many	TRBV3-1	TRBJ1-1	CASSQGTGGTEAFF	TGTGCCAGCAGCCAAGGGACAGGGGGCACTGAAGCTTTCTTT
TRBD2	many	TRBV24-1	TRBJ2-3	CATSRGRASSTDTQYF	TGTGCCACCAGCCGCGGGAGGGCGTCAAGTACAGATACGCAGTATTTT
TRBD1	few	TRBV7-3	TRBJ1-2	CASSLYGGTDYGYTF	TGTGCCAGCAGCTTATACGGGGGGACAGATTATGGCTACACCTTC
NA	NA	TRBV7-9	TRBJ2-1	CASSIRGSDEQFF	TGTGCCAGCAGCATAAGGGGGTCCGATGAGCAGTTCTTC
TRBD2	few	TRBV5-6	TRBJ2-1	CASSLSSGRIDEQFF	TGTGCCAGCAGCTTGTCCAGCGGGAGGATCGATGAGCAGTTCTTC
NA	many	TRBV12-3/TRBV12-4	TRBJ2-2	CASSQTENPGELFF	TGTGCCAGCAGCCAGACCGAGAATCCGGGGGAGCTGTTTTTT
NA	many	TRBV29-1	TRBJ2-3	CSVGVDTDTQYF	TGCAGCGTGGGGGTAGACACAGATACGCAGTATTTT
NA	many	TRBV9	TRBJ1-3	CASGGALGNTIYF	TGTGCCAGCGGGGGGGCGTTAGGAAACACCATATATTTT
NA	few	TRBV20-1	TRBJ1-1	CSARDWGRSTEAFF	TGCAGTGCTAGAGATTGGGGGCGTAGTACGGAAGCTTTCTTT
NA	NA	TRBV4-2	TRBJ2-2	CASSPGLLSGELFF	TGTGCCAGCAGCCCGGGGCTCCTTTCCGGGGAGCTGTTTTTT
NA	many	TRBV6-1	TRBJ1-1	CASSARTDNTEAFF	TGTGCCAGCAGTGCCCGGACGGATAACACTGAAGCTTTCTTT
NA	NA	TRBV11-2	TRBJ2-2	CASSLLLTGELFF	TGTGCCAGCAGCTTACTACTGACCGGGGAGCTGTTTTTT
NA	many	TRBV20-1	TRBJ1-1	CSASEGRETEAFF	TGCAGTGCTAGTGAGGGGAGGGAGACTGAAGCTTTCTTT
NA	many	TRBV2	TRBJ2-1	CASSEEGQCEFF	TGTGCCAGCAGTGAAGAAGGACAGTGCGAGTTCTTC